Given below is one T cell receptor beta chain in context. The Seattle site enrolled patients during active infection and followed them longitudinally. In the original workflow: Estimates of nucleated cell counts were drawn from the amplification of reference gene primers. Using immunoSEQ multiplex PCR, the repertoire was profiled, and TCRdb retains in-frame clones only, with some absent. V, J and clone size reflect that table, while D and trimming were determined from the DNA. The sample contains 350,000 to 400,000 clones, 89% of which appear only once. The data stem from a study of blood T cell repertoires in COVID-19. At the level of the study: The United States, Italy and Spain provided the acute and convalescent COVID-19 samples. T cells, B-cell-depleted T cells, or PBMCs supplied cDNA or gDNA.

The junction had 12 bases not matched to a gene; V was cut back by 0 bases and J by 6 bases. The CDR3 is 17 amino acids. The chain combines TRBV23-1 with TRBJ1-1, with 8 bases identical to TRBD1. TRBV23-1 is an open reading frame, and its role is uncertain. The sequencing sample was made of peripheral blood. The clonotype comes from a woman aged 30 to 39 with COVID-19, enrolled during active disease. The chain's CDR3 is CASSQSFLGTGGSEAFF. CDR3 coding DNA: TGCGCCAGCAGTCAATCATTCTTGGGGACAGGAGGATCTGAAGCTTTCTTT.